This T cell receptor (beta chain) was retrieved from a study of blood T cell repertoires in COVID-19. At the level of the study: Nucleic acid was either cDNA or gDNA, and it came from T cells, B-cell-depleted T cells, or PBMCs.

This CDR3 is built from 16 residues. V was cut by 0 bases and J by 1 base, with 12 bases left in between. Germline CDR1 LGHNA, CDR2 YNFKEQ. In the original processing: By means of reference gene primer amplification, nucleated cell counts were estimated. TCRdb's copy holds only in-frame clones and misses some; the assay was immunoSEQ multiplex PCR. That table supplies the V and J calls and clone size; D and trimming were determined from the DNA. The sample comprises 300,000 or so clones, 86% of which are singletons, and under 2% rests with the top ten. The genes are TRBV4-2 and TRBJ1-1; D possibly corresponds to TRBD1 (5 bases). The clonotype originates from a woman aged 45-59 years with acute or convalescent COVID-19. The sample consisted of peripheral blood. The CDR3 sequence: CASSQDQGRANTEAFF. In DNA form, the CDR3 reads TGTGCCAGCAGCCAAGATCAGGGCCGGGCGAACACTGAAGCTTTCTTT.